The TCR beta chain under discussion was sequenced for a study of blood T cell repertoires in COVID-19. Study background: There were acute and convalescent COVID-19 samples, and they came from the United States, Italy and Spain. Nucleic acid was either cDNA or gDNA, and it came from T cells, B-cell-depleted T cells, or PBMCs.

Participants, 18 to 89 years old, spanned around 25 US areas. Per the original methods: Amplified reference gene primers provided the basis for estimating nucleated cell counts. Profiled with immunoSEQ multiplex PCR; TCRdb holds only in-frame clones, not every one. That table gives V, J and clone size, and the DNA gave D and trimming. The table records under 200,000 clones, 86% of them present only once. This clone has just one count. Trimming cost V 5 bases and J 7 bases; bases outside gene matches: 10. The CDR3 length is 15 residues. The germline CDR1 and CDR2 sequences are SEHNR and FQNEAQ (reference sequence).

Sample: PBMCs or T cells enriched from blood (not recorded which). The chain links TRBV7-9 to TRBJ1-4; 7 bases are a match to TRBD1. This receptor was taken from a man in his forties or fifties with acute COVID-19. The CDR3 is CASSIRQGTAEKLFF. DNA of the CDR3: TGTGCCAGCAGCATCCGACAGGGAACGGCTGAAAAACTGTTTTTT.